The 28 T cell receptor beta chains below come from one sample, sequenced in a study of T cells after yellow fever vaccination. MiXCR, run by TCRdb on the 5' RACE reads, gives a single entry per CDR3 protein. The data show hundreds of thousands of distinct CDR3 sequences, roughly 13% seen once. The sequencing here drew on PBMCs, taken on the day of the yellow fever booster vaccination. Receptors were obtained from a man under 40 who received the YFV17D yellow fever vaccine.

This clonotype was observed a handful of times. J is TRBJ2-3 and V is TRBV21-1; the table's D call TRBD2 went unverified against the DNA. TRBV21-1 is tagged as a pseudogene. The CDR3 contains 15 residues. The DNA for the CDR3 is TGTGCCAGCAGCTTCCGGGGGGGGGAGACAGATACGCAGTATTTT. It yields the protein CASSFRGGETDTQYF.

This clonotype has more than one count but fewer than ten. The chain employs TRBV7-2 and TRBJ2-2; maybe TRBD1 (6 bases). Germline V CDR1 and CDR2: SGHTA, FQGNSA. This CDR3 has 16 residues. The ends were cut back, 5 bases at V and 4 bases at J, with 17 bases in the middle. CDR3 region: CASSILTGSGTGELFF. In nucleotides, the CDR3 is TGTGCCAGCAGCATCCTGACAGGCTCGGGCACCGGGGAGCTGTTTTTT.

V gene TRBV5-1 combines with J gene TRBJ2-5; 8 positions agree with TRBD2. Germline V gene data show CDR1 as SGHRS and CDR2 as YFSETQ. This CDR3 comprises 16 residues. V gave up 4 bases and J gave up 7 bases; unmatched junction bases: 15. The CDR3 sequence: CASSPTSGNAIGTQYF. DNA for the CDR3: TGCGCCAGCAGCCCTACTAGCGGCAATGCCATTGGGACCCAGTACTTC.

The chain recombines TRBV15 with TRBJ2-1; perhaps TRBD2 as D (6 bases). The CDR3 is 14 amino acids. V lost 9 bases to trimming and J lost 5 bases, with 17 bases between them. The germline V gene encodes CDR1 LNHNV and CDR2 YYDKDF (reference sequence). The CDR3 protein is CATEPRWGDNEQFF. CDR3 nucleotide sequence: TGTGCCACAGAGCCCCGGTGGGGGGACAATGAGCAGTTCTTC.

A few counts support this clonotype. The V call is TRBV21-1, the J call TRBJ2-2; the table's TRBD2 call for D was not verified on the DNA. TRBV21-1 constitutes a pseudogene. CDR3 length equals 21 residues. CDR3 sequence: CASSKNSPCGLAGVRTGELFF. CDR3 coding DNA: TGTGCCAGCAGCAAAAACTCCCCGTGCGGTCTAGCGGGAGTCAGGACCGGGGAGCTGTTTTTT.

This clonotype was observed a handful of times. CDR3 nucleotide sequence: TGCGCCAGCAGCTTGTTATTAGCGGGAGTCGCAGATACGCAGTATTTT. This sequence encodes CASSLLLAGVADTQYF. V is TRBV5-1 and J is TRBJ2-3; 9 nucleotides agree with TRBD2. The V gene end was trimmed by 1 base and the J gene end by 4 bases; junction bases not matched to a gene: 7. This CDR3 is built from 16 residues. The germline V gene encodes CDR1 SGHRS and CDR2 YFSETQ.

Only a few counts were recorded for this clonotype. This chain joins TRBV15 and TRBJ2-3, with a weak D call TRBD2 (5 bases). This CDR3 has 17 residues. Germline CDR1 is LNHNV and CDR2 is YYDKDF (reference sequence). V was cut by 1 base and J by 1 base, with 15 bases left in between. DNA for the CDR3: TGTGCCACCAGCAGAGCCGGACTTCTTCGGGGCACAGATACGCAGTATTTT. It codes for CATSRAGLLRGTDTQYF.

This chain joins TRBV7-3 and TRBJ1-1; D call uncertain. Germline CDR1 SGHTA, CDR2 FQGTGA. The CDR3 runs to 14 residues. V was pared by 0 bases and J by 5 bases, with 10 bases between. The CDR3 bases are TGTGCCAGCAGCTTAACCGAGGGTAGGACTGAAGCTTTCTTT. It is translated as CASSLTEGRTEAFF.

This clonotype was counted ten times or more. The genes are TRBV4-3 and TRBJ2-4; D uncertain. V was clipped by 4 bases and J by 0 bases, with 10 bases between them. The length of the CDR3 is 15 residues. Germline V lookup: CDR1 LGHNA, CDR2 YSLEER. The CDR3 DNA reads as TGCGCCAGCAGCCTCGGAGTGCTAGCCAAAAACATTCAGTACTTC. It yields the protein CASSLGVLAKNIQYF.

In this sample, this clonotype turned up many times. The chain recombines TRBV5-1 with TRBJ2-7; D perhaps matches TRBD1 (5 bases). The ends were cut back, 4 bases at V and 1 base at J, with 12 bases in the middle. This CDR3 region has 14 residues. Germline CDR1 SGHRS, CDR2 YFSETQ. The CDR3: CASSSDSLSYEQYF. The CDR3 region has the DNA TGCGCCAGCAGCAGCGACAGCTTGTCCTACGAGCAGTACTTC.

The chain links TRBV30 to TRBJ2-7, with a tentative D call TRBD1 (6 bases). This CDR3 comprises 15 residues. With 8 bases removed from V and 2 bases from J, the gap between germline ends came to 22 bases. Germline loops: CDR1 GTSNPN, CDR2 SVGIG (reference sequence). Here the CDR3 reads CALDRGDRSTYEQYF. The CDR3 coding sequence is TGTGCCCTGGACCGGGGTGACAGGAGCACCTACGAGCAGTACTTC. The whole variable domain, filled in from reference TRBV30 and TRBJ2-7, reads SQTIHQWPATLVQPVGSPLSLECTVEGTSNPNLYWYRQAAGRGLQLLFYSVGIGQISSEVPQNLSASRPQDRQFILSSKKLLLSDSGFYLCALDRGDRSTYEQYFGPGTRLTVT.

At least ten counts were recorded for this clonotype. DNA of the CDR3: TGCAGCGTCCCCGGCGTCGCGAACACCGGGGAGCTGTTTTTT. Protein: CSVPGVANTGELFF. The V and J genes are TRBV29-1 and TRBJ2-2; D gene uncertain. Trimming stripped 6 bases from V and 0 bases from J, with 11 bases between. This CDR3 comprises 14 residues. Germline V gene lookup returns CDR1 SQVTM and CDR2 ANQGSEA.

V and J are TRBV7-2 and TRBJ2-7; D is unclear. Per the germline V gene, CDR1 is SGHTA and CDR2 is FQGNSA. Trimming took 2 bases from V and 9 from J, leaving 8 bases between them. This CDR3 spans 11 amino acids. The CDR3 region is CASSLFFWQYF. DNA for the CDR3: TGTGCCAGCAGCTTATTCTTCTGGCAGTACTTC. Using reference TRBV7-2 and TRBJ2-7 for the parts outside the CDR3, the full variable domain is GAGVSQSPSNKVTEKGKDVELRCDPISGHTALYWYRQSLGQGLEFLIYFQGNSAPDKSGLPSDRFSAERTGGSVSTLTIQRTQQEDSAVYLCASSLFFWQYFGPGTRLTVT.

This clonotype was found a few times. This chain links TRBV20-1 with TRBJ2-7; 10 nucleotides agree with TRBD2. This CDR3 is 14 amino acids long. Per germline, CDR1 DFQATT and CDR2 SNEGSKA (reference sequence). V gave up 7 bases and J gave up 1 base; unmatched junction bases: 7. As DNA, the CDR3 is TGCAGTGTACCCAGTAGCGGGGGGTCCTACGAGCAGTACTTC. Its protein is CSVPSSGGSYEQYF.

This clonotype appeared a single time. The chain is built from TRBV7-9 and TRBJ2-1, with 9 bases lining up with TRBD2. The J segment lost 7 bases and the V segment lost 6 bases, leaving 10 bases of the junction unmatched. From germline, CDR1 is SEHNR and CDR2 FQNEAQ (reference sequence). The CDR3 covers 15 residues. The CDR3 loop is CASSPTSGYSNEQFF. DNA of the CDR3: TGTGCCAGCAGTCCTACTAGCGGGTATTCGAATGAGCAGTTCTTC.

V is TRBV18 and J is TRBJ2-1; 8 nucleotides match TRBD2. The ends lost 5 bases at V and 9 bases at J; junction bases unmatched: 6. The germline gives CDR1 KGHSH, CDR2 LQKENI. CDR3 size: 13 residues. CDR3 protein: CASSSLAGLEQFF. In nucleotides, the CDR3 is TGTGCCAGCTCATCATTAGCGGGACTTGAGCAGTTCTTC.

V gene TRBV12-3 or TRBV12-4 combines with J gene TRBJ2-7, with 9 positions matching TRBD2. There are 17 residues in the CDR3. V was clipped by 5 bases and J by 4 bases; unmatched bases: 15. This chain's CDR3 is CASSPGTSSLSGYEQYF. CDR3 in DNA: TGTGCCAGCAGTCCCGGGACTAGCAGTCTCTCCGGGTACGAGCAGTACTTC.

The rearrangement joins TRBV19 to TRBJ2-7; weak D call: TRBD1 (5 bases). CDR1 LNHDA and CDR2 SQIVND come from the germline V gene (reference sequence). This CDR3 has 14 residues. V shed 3 bases and J shed 2 bases, with 11 bases lying between them. The CDR3 DNA reads as TGTGCCAGTAGTATCCAGGACAACGCCTACGAGCAGTACTTC. It is translated as CASSIQDNAYEQYF.

This clonotype occurred a few times. The chain combines TRBV10-3 with TRBJ2-3; 7 nucleotides line up with TRBD2. Germline V gene sequence: CDR1 ENHRY, CDR2 SYGVKD. With 7 bases clipped from V and 3 bases from J, the junction kept 7 bases outside the gene matches. This CDR3 comprises 14 residues. Here the CDR3 DNA reads TGTGCCATCACAATCGGACTAGAGACAGATACGCAGTATTTT. Protein sequence: CAITIGLETDTQYF.

This clonotype was picked up a small number of times. This sequence joins TRBV20-1 and TRBJ2-1; 14 bases are shared with TRBD2. The germline CDR1 and CDR2 sequences are DFQATT and SNEGSKA (reference sequence). CDR3 length: 15 amino acids. The V and J ends lost 3 bases and 7 bases, in that order; junction bases with no gene match: 5. The CDR3 sequence: CSASSGTSGSNEQFF. The DNA of the CDR3 is TGCAGTGCTAGCTCCGGGACTAGCGGGAGTAATGAGCAGTTCTTC.

The chain is built from TRBV5-6 and TRBJ2-3, with 10 nucleotides matching TRBD2. Germline CDR1 SGHDT, CDR2 YYEEEE. V trimming: 4 bases; J trimming: 6 bases; junction bases outside the gene matches: 5. The CDR3 runs 14 residues. CDR3 sequence (DNA): TGTGCCAGCAGCGATAGCGGGAGGTTGGATACGCAGTATTTT. Its translation is CASSDSGRLDTQYF.

The chain has TRBV27 and TRBJ1-2; tentatively, D is TRBD1 (5 bases). The CDR3 totals 11 residues. CDR1 MNHEY and CDR2 SMNVEV come from the germline V gene (reference sequence). V was pared by 6 bases and J by 12 bases, with 14 bases between. CDR3 loop: CASSAGYGHTF. CDR3 sequence (DNA): TGTGCCAGCAGCGCAGGGTACGGCCACACCTTC.

There are a few counts of this clonotype. This chain uses TRBV7-9 with TRBJ2-1; TRBD2 agrees at 7 bases. The germline V gene encodes CDR1 SEHNR and CDR2 FQNEAQ (reference sequence). J lost 9 bases, V lost 5 bases, and 7 bases had no gene match. The CDR3 spans 13 residues. DNA for the CDR3: TGTGCCAGCAGCATTCTAGCGGTGGGTGAGCAGTTCTTC. This translates into CASSILAVGEQFF.

This clonotype was recorded at least ten times. The chain couples TRBV7-9 to TRBJ2-5, with unresolved D. Germline V gene sequence: CDR1 SEHNR, CDR2 FQNEAQ (reference sequence). The CDR3 contains 13 residues. The V and J ends lost 3 bases and 1 base respectively, with 6 bases between them. CDR3 sequence (DNA): TGTGCCAGCAGCTTCAGCAGCCAAGAGACCCAGTACTTC. This sequence encodes CASSFSSQETQYF. Full variable domain (rest looked up from reference TRBV7-9 and TRBJ2-5): DTGVSQNPRHKITKRGQNVTFRCDPISEHNRLYWYRQTLGQGPEFLTYFQNEAQLEKSRLLSDRFSAERPKGSFSTLEIQRTEQGDSAMYLCASSFSSQETQYFGPGTRLLVL.

This clonotype appeared a few times. The DNA for the CDR3 is TGCGCCAGCAGCGCCCGGGACAGTACCTACGAGCAGTACTTC. Translating gives CASSARDSTYEQYF. The V gene is TRBV4-3, the J gene TRBJ2-7, with TRBD1 identical over 7 bases. Trimming at V came to 5 bases and at J to 2 bases, leaving 6 bases not matched to a gene. Germline CDR1 is LGHNA and CDR2 is YSLEER. This CDR3 region has 14 residues.

The V gene is TRBV29-1, the J gene TRBJ2-7; 10 bases agree with TRBD1. With V trimmed by 4 bases and J by 3 bases, 6 bases remained unmatched. There are 14 residues in the CDR3. The germline V gene has CDR1 SQVTM and CDR2 ANQGSEA. The CDR3 sequence is CSVVDRGTLYEQYF. As DNA, the CDR3 is TGCAGCGTTGTGGACAGGGGGACACTCTACGAGCAGTACTTC.

V usage is TRBV6-2 or TRBV6-3 and J usage is TRBJ2-5, with D hard to call. V shed 2 bases and J shed 14 bases, with 15 bases lying between them. This CDR3 spans 12 amino acids. Germline values: CDR1 MNHEY, CDR2 SVGEGT. The CDR3 nucleotides are TGTGCCAGCAGTTACCGCCGAGAGGCGCATTACTTC. Translating it yields CASSYRREAHYF.

CDR3 DNA: TGTGCCAGCACCCTCAGGGGGCCAGGGGCCAACGTCCTGACTTTC. Translation gives CASTLRGPGANVLTF. J is TRBJ2-6 and V is TRBV7-2, with 8 bases lining up with TRBD1. V lost 7 bases to trimming and J lost 4 bases; unmatched junction nucleotides: 6. Germline lookup yields CDR1 SGHTA and CDR2 FQGNSA. The CDR3 is made up of 15 amino acids.